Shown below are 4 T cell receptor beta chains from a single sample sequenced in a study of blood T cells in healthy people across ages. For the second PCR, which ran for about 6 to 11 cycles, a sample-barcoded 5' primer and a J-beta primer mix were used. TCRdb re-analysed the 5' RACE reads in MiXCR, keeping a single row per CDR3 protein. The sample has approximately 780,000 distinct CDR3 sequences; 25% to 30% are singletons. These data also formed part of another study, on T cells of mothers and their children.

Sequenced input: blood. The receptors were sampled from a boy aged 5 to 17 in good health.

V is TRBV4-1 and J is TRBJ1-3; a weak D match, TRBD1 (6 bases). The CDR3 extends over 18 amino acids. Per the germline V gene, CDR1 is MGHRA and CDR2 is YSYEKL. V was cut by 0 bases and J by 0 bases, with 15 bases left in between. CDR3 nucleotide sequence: TGCGCCAGCAGCCAAGACTGGGACATGCCGGACTCTGGAAACACCATATATTTT. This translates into CASSQDWDMPDSGNTIYF.

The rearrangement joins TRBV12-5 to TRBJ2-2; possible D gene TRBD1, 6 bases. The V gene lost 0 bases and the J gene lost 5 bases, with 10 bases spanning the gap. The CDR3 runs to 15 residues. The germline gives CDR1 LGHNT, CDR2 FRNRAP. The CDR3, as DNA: TGTGCTAGTGGTTTGGTACAGGGTCCAACCGGGGAGCTGTTTTTT. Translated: CASGLVQGPTGELFF.

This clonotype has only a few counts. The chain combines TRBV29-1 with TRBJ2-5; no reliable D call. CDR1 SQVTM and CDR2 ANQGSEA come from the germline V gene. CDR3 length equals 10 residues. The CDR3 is CSVLGETQYF. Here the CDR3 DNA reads TGCAGTGTCCTGGGGGAGACCCAGTACTTC.

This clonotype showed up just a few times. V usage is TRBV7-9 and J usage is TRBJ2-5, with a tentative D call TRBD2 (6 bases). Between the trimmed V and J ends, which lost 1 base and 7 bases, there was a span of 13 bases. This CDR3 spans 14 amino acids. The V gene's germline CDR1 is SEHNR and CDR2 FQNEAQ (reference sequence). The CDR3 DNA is TGTGCCAGCAGCTTAGGGGGGGTCCCCGGGACCCAGTACTTC. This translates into CASSLGGVPGTQYF.